One TCR beta chain is described in this entry. What it recognizes is unknown. These data originate in a study of OX40 agonist ivuxolimab in advanced cancers. Across the study: Dose-escalation patients suffered from hepatocellular carcinoma, melanoma, renal cell or head and neck cancer.

TCRdb's table, derived via immunoSEQ multiplex PCR, lists solely in-frame clones and lacks some. Of roughly 64,000 clones listed, about four fifths are singletons. Whole-study results and caveats: Clonal expansion among partial responders at 0.1-3.0 mg/kg ranked near the lowest. Which antigen the expanded peripheral T cells recognized is unknown. Relative to CD4+, CD8+ T cells held more expanded clones on average.

V lost 10 bases to trimming and J lost 4 bases, with 13 bases between them. The CDR3 loop spans 12 amino acids. Germline CDR1 ENHRY, CDR2 SYGVKD. The receptor's source is an adult with an advanced solid tumor such as melanoma, head and neck, liver or kidney cancer. The chain links TRBV10-3 to TRBJ1-2, with a tentative D call TRBD1 (6 bases). The sample in question was CD4+ or CD8+ T cells sorted from blood, obtained in a trial of the OX40 agonist ivuxolimab. Written as DNA, the CDR3 is TGTGCCACTACAGGGCCCTTCTATGGCTACACCTTC. Amino acids: CATTGPFYGYTF.